One sample yielded the 25 T cell receptor beta chains listed below, sequenced in a study of T cell changes during pregnancy in multiple sclerosis. The repertoire was sequenced with immunoSEQ multiplex PCR; TCRdb's copy has only in-frame clones and lacks some. The sample records tens of thousands of clones, under 95% being singletons. Specimen: peripheral blood, collected before pregnancy. These receptor sequences come from a female donor with multiple sclerosis, enrolled in a pregnancy study.

This clone was seen only a few times. The chain has TRBV6-1 and TRBJ2-1; 9 bases align to TRBD2. CDR1 MNHNS and CDR2 SASEGT come from the germline V gene. The V and J ends lost 0 bases and 8 bases, in that order; junction bases with no gene match: 5. The length of the CDR3 is 15 residues. The CDR3 nucleotides read TGTGCCAGCAGTGAAGCTCGCGGGAGGGGCGATGAGCAGTTCTTC. Amino acids: CASSEARGRGDEQFF.

The V and J genes are TRBV4-3 and TRBJ2-7; perhaps TRBD2 as D (7 bases). The CDR3 length is 16 residues. Trimming shortened V by 0 bases and J by 2 bases, and 14 bases separated the two germline ends. Germline V gives CDR1 LGHNA, CDR2 YSLEER. For the CDR3, the DNA is TGCGCCAGCAGCCAAGATTTTCGGGGGGCGGCCTACGAGCAGTACTTC. It codes for CASSQDFRGAAYEQYF.

CDR3 amino acids: CASSQERGEQYF. The CDR3 nucleotides read TGCGCCAGCAGCCAAGAGCGAGGCGAGCAGTACTTC. This rearrangement joins TRBV4-1 to TRBJ2-7, with unresolved D. CDR1 is MGHRA, CDR2 YSYEKL, per germline. This CDR3 has 12 amino acids. Trimming pared 0 bases from V and 6 bases from J, leaving 6 bases between.

The rearrangement joins TRBV19 to TRBJ2-7; 11 bases match TRBD2. This CDR3 is built from 16 residues. With 11 bases clipped from V and 6 bases from J, the junction kept 18 bases outside the gene matches. CDR1 is LNHDA and CDR2 is SQIVND in the germline V gene (reference sequence). CDR3 sequence reads: CAGWIAGGPVSAEQYF. For the CDR3, the DNA is TGTGCCGGGTGGATAGCGGGAGGGCCGGTCTCGGCCGAGCAGTACTTC.

This sequence joins TRBV19 and TRBJ1-5, with D hard to call. The CDR3 consists of 13 residues. V lost 3 bases to trimming and J lost 7 bases, with 10 bases between them. Germline values: CDR1 LNHDA, CDR2 SQIVND (reference sequence). The CDR3 here is CASSMNPEQPQHF. The CDR3 DNA is TGTGCCAGTAGTATGAACCCGGAGCAGCCCCAGCATTTT.

CDR3 protein: CASSADSISGNTIYF. In nucleotides, the CDR3 is TGTGCCAGCAGCGCAGACAGCATCTCTGGAAACACCATATATTTT. V usage is TRBV7-2 and J usage is TRBJ1-3; D may be TRBD1 (5 bases). CDR3 length: 15 amino acids. Germline V CDR1 and CDR2: SGHTA, FQGNSA. Trimming pared 5 bases from V and 0 bases from J, leaving 11 bases between.

The chain is built from TRBV7-2 and TRBJ1-5; 8 bases match TRBD1. Per germline, CDR1 SGHTA and CDR2 FQGNSA. CDR3 length equals 14 residues. Trimming took 1 base from V and 6 from J; bases not matched to a gene: 2. In nucleotides, the CDR3 is TGTGCCAGCAGCTTAGACAGGGGGGGTCAGCCCCAGCATTTT. Translation gives CASSLDRGGQPQHF.

V gene TRBV5-1 combines with J gene TRBJ1-2, with 8 bases fitting TRBD1. In germline, CDR1 is SGHRS, CDR2 YFSETQ. The CDR3 is made up of 14 amino acids. V lost 5 bases, J lost 7 bases, and 10 bases stayed unmatched. CDR3 nucleotides: TGCGCCAGCAGATTAGACAGGGGAGGTACTGGCTACACCTTC. It specifies CASRLDRGGTGYTF.

This rearrangement joins TRBV5-5 to TRBJ2-1; 8 nucleotides match TRBD2. The V gene end was trimmed by 4 bases and the J gene end by 6 bases; junction bases not matched to a gene: 6. This CDR3 region has 14 residues. In germline, CDR1 is SGHKS, CDR2 YYEKEE (reference sequence). The CDR3 DNA reads TGTGCCAGCAGCCTGACGGGAGGGCGCAATGAGCAGTTCTTC. Residues: CASSLTGGRNEQFF.

In DNA, the CDR3 is TGTGCCAGCTCATCTCTAGCGGGAGTCGACACCGGGGAGCTGTTTTTT. Amino acid sequence: CASSSLAGVDTGELFF. The chain links TRBV18 to TRBJ2-2; TRBD2 matches 10 bases. Unmatched junction bases numbered 6, after V lost 5 bases and J lost 3 bases. The CDR3 is made up of 16 amino acids. Germline CDR1 and CDR2: KGHSH and LQKENI. Full variable domain (remainder filled in from reference TRBV18 and TRBJ2-2): NAGVMQNPRHLVRRRGQEARLRCSPMKGHSHVYWYRQLPEEGLKFMVYLQKENIIDESGMPKERFSAEFPKEGPSILRIQQVVRGDSAAYFCASSSLAGVDTGELFFGEGSRLTVL.

The V and J genes are TRBV13 and TRBJ1-3; tentatively, D is TRBD1 (6 bases). This CDR3 region has 14 residues. Trimming took 6 bases from V and 1 from J, leaving 10 bases between them. In germline, CDR1 is PRHDT, CDR2 FYEKMQ (reference sequence). The CDR3 nucleotides read TGTGCCAGCAGACGAGGGGGATCTGGAAACACCATATATTTT. Its protein is CASRRGGSGNTIYF.

This clone was recorded only once. This chain links TRBV9 with TRBJ1-5, with 7 bases fitting TRBD1. This CDR3 has 15 residues. The ends lost 0 bases at V and 6 bases at J; junction bases unmatched: 6. CDR1 and CDR2 from the germline V gene are SGDLS and YYNGEE. DNA for the CDR3: TGTGCCAGCAGCGTAGGCGGGGGGGACAGTCAGCCCCAGCATTTT. It codes for CASSVGGGDSQPQHF.

The chain links TRBV28 to TRBJ2-1; 10 nucleotides align to TRBD2. CDR3 length: 15 residues. The J segment lost 4 bases and the V segment lost 9 bases, leaving 9 bases of the junction unmatched. Germline values: CDR1 MDHEN, CDR2 SYDVKM. The chain's CDR3 is CASEGTSERYNEQFF. CDR3 bases: TGTGCCAGTGAGGGGACTAGCGAGAGATACAATGAGCAGTTCTTC.

J is TRBJ2-5 and V is TRBV5-6; D is perhaps TRBD2 (6 bases). The V end lost 2 bases, the J end lost 5 bases, and 13 bases lay between the germline ends. This CDR3 is built from 14 residues. CDR1 is SGHDT, CDR2 YYEEEE, per germline. In DNA form, the CDR3 reads TGTGCCAGCAGCTTTGGAGGGCTAGGGGAGACCCAGTACTTC. It specifies CASSFGGLGETQYF.

V gene TRBV7-6 combines with J gene TRBJ2-3, with 7 bases identical to TRBD2. In germline, CDR1 is SGHVS, CDR2 FNYEAQ. This CDR3 contains 14 residues. With 4 bases clipped from V and 1 base from J, the junction kept 2 bases outside the gene matches. The CDR3 DNA reads TGTGCCAGCAGCTGGACTAGTGGCACAGATACGCAGTATTTT. This gives the protein CASSWTSGTDTQYF.

This chain connects TRBV5-4 to TRBJ2-7; D is perhaps TRBD2 (6 bases). Germline V gene data show CDR1 as SGHNT and CDR2 as YYREEE (reference sequence). This CDR3 spans 14 amino acids. The ends were cut back, 2 bases at V and 0 bases at J, with 9 bases in the middle. The CDR3 protein is CASSFPGSSYEQYF. CDR3 coding DNA: TGTGCCAGCAGCTTTCCCGGGAGCTCCTACGAGCAGTACTTC.

This chain joins TRBV7-9 and TRBJ2-7; D remains ambiguous. V lost 0 bases to trimming and J lost 6 bases, with 3 bases between them. Germline loops: CDR1 SEHNR, CDR2 FQNEAQ (reference sequence). The CDR3 is made up of 11 amino acids. The CDR3 coding sequence is TGTGCCAGCAGCTTAGCCCTCGAGCAGTACTTC. Translated, it gives CASSLALEQYF.

This chain links TRBV6-4 with TRBJ2-7; 9 bases line up with TRBD2. The CDR3 has 16 residues. The germline CDR1 and CDR2 sequences are MRHNA and SNTAGT. The trim removed 0 bases at V and 6 bases at J, leaving 9 bases unmatched. For the CDR3, the DNA is TGTGCCAGCAGTGACTCGGATAGGCTAGCGGGAACCGAGCAGTACTTC. As protein: CASSDSDRLAGTEQYF.

Note on this clone: A clone one base away is much larger, so this may be a read error. This specimen includes other DNA sequences encoding the same CDR3. The chain joins TRBV2 to TRBJ1-1; no firm D call. CDR1 and CDR2 (germline): SNHLY, FYNNEI. CDR3 length: 14 amino acids. Trimming stripped 2 bases from V and 0 bases from J, with 7 bases between. The CDR3 coding sequence is TGTGCCAGCAGTGAACCAAAAATGAACACTGAAGCTTTCTTT. Translated, it gives CASSEPKMNTEAFF.

This clone was detected only once. The chain uses TRBV27 and TRBJ2-2; TRBD2 is a possible D gene (5 bases). Trimming removed 6 bases at V and 4 bases at J, with 12 bases between. The CDR3 spans 14 residues. Germline assignment: CDR1 MNHEY and CDR2 SMNVEV (reference sequence). In nucleotides, the CDR3 is TGTGCCAGCAGGACTTTACTAGGCACCGGGGAGCTGTTTTTT. This gives the protein CASRTLLGTGELFF.

The V gene is TRBV7-2, the J gene TRBJ1-1; D unclear. V lost 1 base to trimming and J lost 6 bases, with 9 bases between them. In germline, CDR1 is SGHTA, CDR2 FQGNSA. The CDR3 contains 13 residues. DNA of the CDR3: TGTGCCAGCAGCTTAGGAAGAGGGTCTGAAGCTTTCTTT. It codes for CASSLGRGSEAFF.

This rearrangement joins TRBV7-9 to TRBJ2-7; D possibly corresponds to TRBD2 (5 bases). Per germline, CDR1 SEHNR and CDR2 FQNEAQ (reference sequence). Between the trimmed V and J ends, which lost 5 bases and 5 bases, there was a span of 10 bases. This CDR3 contains 12 residues. This chain's CDR3 is CASSTRKNEQYF. In DNA, the CDR3 is TGTGCCAGCAGCACTAGAAAGAACGAGCAGTACTTC. Full variable domain (outside the CDR3, taken from reference TRBV7-9 and TRBJ2-7): DTGVSQNPRHKITKRGQNVTFRCDPISEHNRLYWYRQTLGQGPEFLTYFQNEAQLEKSRLLSDRFSAERPKGSFSTLEIQRTEQGDSAMYLCASSTRKNEQYFGPGTRLTVT.

The chain is built from TRBV18 and TRBJ2-7; the D gene is possibly TRBD1 (7 bases). The V end was cut by 2 bases, the J end by 6 bases, with 20 bases between. The CDR3 runs to 16 residues. Germline lookup yields CDR1 KGHSH and CDR2 LQKENI. The CDR3 bases are TGTGCCAGCTCACCAGAGGGGGGCAGGGGGACTGGCGAGCAGTACTTC. Translating gives CASSPEGGRGTGEQYF.

Note on this clone: The junction departs from the called germline gene at one end, perhaps through a read error. The genes are TRBV5-1 and TRBJ2-3; unclear D gene. This CDR3 has 13 residues. Germline V gene sequence: CDR1 SGHRS, CDR2 YFSETQ. CDR3 sequence reads: CASGLAAADTQYF. The CDR3 region has the DNA TGCGCCAGCGGCTTGGCTGCGGCAGATACGCAGTATTTT.

The CDR3 here is CAWSHRGAVGGQETQYF. The CDR3 bases are TGTGCCTGGAGCCACCGGGGTGCAGTCGGGGGGCAAGAGACCCAGTACTTC. The chain recombines TRBV30 with TRBJ2-5, with 7 bases fitting TRBD2. Germline CDR1 reads GTSNPN; CDR2 reads SVGIG (reference sequence). The CDR3 has 17 amino acids. J gave up 2 bases and V 3 bases, and 15 bases lay outside the gene matches.